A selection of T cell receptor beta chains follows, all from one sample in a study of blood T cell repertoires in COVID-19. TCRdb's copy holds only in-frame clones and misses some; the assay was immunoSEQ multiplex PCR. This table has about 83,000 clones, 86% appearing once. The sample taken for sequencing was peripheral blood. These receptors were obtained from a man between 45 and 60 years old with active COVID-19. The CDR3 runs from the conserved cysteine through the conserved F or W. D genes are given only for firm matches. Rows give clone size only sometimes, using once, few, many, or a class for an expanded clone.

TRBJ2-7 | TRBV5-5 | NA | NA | CASGNLSGVYEQYF | TGTGCCAGCGGCAACCTCTCCGGGGTTTACGAGCAGTACTTC
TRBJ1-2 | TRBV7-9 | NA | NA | CASSLEGGSYGYTF | TGTGCCAGCAGCTTAGAAGGGGGTTCCTATGGCTACACCTTC
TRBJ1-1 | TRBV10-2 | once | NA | CASSQRGGRYTEAFF | TGCGCCAGCAGCCAGAGGGGGGGCAGGTACACTGAAGCTTTCTTT
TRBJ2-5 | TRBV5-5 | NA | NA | CASAEAGAPYF | TGTGCCAGCGCTGAGGCGGGGGCCCCGTACTTC
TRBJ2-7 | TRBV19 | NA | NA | CASSMALQGGEQYF | TGTGCCAGTAGTATGGCCCTACAGGGCGGGGAGCAGTACTTC
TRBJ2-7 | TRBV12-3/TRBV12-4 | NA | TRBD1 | CASSSGQVYEQYF | TGTGCCAGCAGTTCTGGACAGGTCTACGAGCAGTACTTC
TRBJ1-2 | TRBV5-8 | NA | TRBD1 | CASSPGTGVYGYTF | TGTGCCAGCAGCCCCGGGACAGGGGTTTATGGCTACACCTTC
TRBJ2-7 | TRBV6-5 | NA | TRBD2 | CASSLSGNSYEQYF | TGTGCCAGCAGTCTTAGCGGGAACTCCTACGAGCAGTACTTC
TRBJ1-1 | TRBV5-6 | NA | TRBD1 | CASSQDRGRLYTEAFF | TGTGCCAGCAGCCAGGACAGGGGGCGTCTATACACTGAAGCTTTCTTT
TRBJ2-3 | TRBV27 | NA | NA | CASSLTEGRTDTQYF | TGTGCCAGCAGTCTCACCGAAGGGAGGACAGATACGCAGTATTTT
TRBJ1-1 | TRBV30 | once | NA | CASHQPRAFF | TGTGCCTCACACCAACCGAGGGCTTTCTTT
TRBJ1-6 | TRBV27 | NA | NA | CASSLWLSGNSPLHF | TGTGCCAGCAGCCTGTGGTTGTCGGGGAATTCACCCCTCCACTTT
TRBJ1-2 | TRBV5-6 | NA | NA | CASSGGIPRGYTF | TGTGCCAGCAGCGGCGGGATTCCGAGGGGCTACACCTTC
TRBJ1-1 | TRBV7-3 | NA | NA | CASSEGVTEAFF | TGTGCCAGCAGTGAGGGTGTCACTGAAGCTTTCTTT
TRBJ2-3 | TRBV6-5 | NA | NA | CATKSGSTDTQYF | TGTGCCACCAAGAGCGGGAGCACAGATACGCAGTATTTT
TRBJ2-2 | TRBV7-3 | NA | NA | CASSLAGALNTGELFF | TGTGCCAGCAGCTTAGCGGGGGCCTTAAACACCGGGGAGCTGTTTTTT
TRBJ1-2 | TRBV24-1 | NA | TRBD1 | CATSSGQGDGYTF | TGTGCCACCAGTTCGGGACAGGGGGATGGCTACACCTTC
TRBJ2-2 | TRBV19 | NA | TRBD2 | CATTRRGTSGSGELFF | TGTGCCACCACCCGTCGGGGGACTAGCGGAAGCGGGGAGCTGTTTTTT
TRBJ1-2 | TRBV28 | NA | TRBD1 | CASSSRFGDSPWGEYTF | TGTGCCAGCAGTTCACGGTTTGGGGACAGCCCTTGGGGGGAGTACACCTTC
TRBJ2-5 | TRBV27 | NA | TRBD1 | CASSLGDLRGKETQYF | TGTGCCAGCAGCCTAGGGGACCTCAGGGGGAAGGAGACCCAGTACTTC
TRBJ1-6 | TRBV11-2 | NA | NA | CASSLGSTRSPLHF | TGTGCCAGCAGCTTAGGCTCTACCCGTTCACCCCTCCACTTT
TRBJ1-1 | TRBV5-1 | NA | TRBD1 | CASSPGTGWNTEAFF | TGCGCCAGCAGCCCGGGGACAGGCTGGAACACTGAAGCTTTCTTT
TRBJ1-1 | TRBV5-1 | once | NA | CASSSVRNTEAFF | TGCGCCAGCAGCAGCGTAAGGAACACTGAAGCTTTCTTT
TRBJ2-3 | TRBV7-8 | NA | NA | CASSHRDIYTDTQYF | TGTGCCAGCAGCCACCGGGACATATACACAGATACGCAGTATTTT
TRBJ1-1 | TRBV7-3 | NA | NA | CASSWQGVNTEAFF | TGTGCCAGCAGCTGGCAGGGTGTGAACACTGAAGCTTTCTTT
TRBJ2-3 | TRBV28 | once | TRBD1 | CASSPPGQDVADTQYF | TGTGCCAGCAGTCCGCCGGGACAGGACGTAGCAGATACGCAGTATTTT
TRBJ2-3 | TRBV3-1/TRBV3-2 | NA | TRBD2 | CASSPGTSGGFYTQYF | TGTGCCAGCAGCCCAGGGACTAGCGGGGGGTTTTATACGCAGTATTTT
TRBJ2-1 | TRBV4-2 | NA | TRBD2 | CASSYNPQSGGNEQFF | TGTGCCAGCAGCTATAACCCACAGTCCGGGGGGAATGAGCAGTTCTTC
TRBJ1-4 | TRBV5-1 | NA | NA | CASSPRGGLATNEKLFF | TGCGCCAGCAGCCCCCGGGGGGGCCTTGCAACTAATGAAAAACTGTTTTTT
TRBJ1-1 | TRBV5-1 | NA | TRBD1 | CASSFVGQGGTFF | TGCGCCAGCAGCTTTGTCGGACAGGGAGGGACTTTCTTT
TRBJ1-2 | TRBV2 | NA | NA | CASGQGDYGYTF | TGTGCCAGCGGGCAGGGCGACTATGGCTACACCTTC
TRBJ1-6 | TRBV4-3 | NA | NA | CASSQAPGRGSPLHF | TGCGCCAGCAGCCAAGCACCCGGGAGGGGATCACCCCTCCACTTT
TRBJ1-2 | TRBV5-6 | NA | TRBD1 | CASSLRQGAVDGYTF | TGTGCCAGCAGCCTTAGACAGGGGGCTGTGGATGGCTACACCTTC
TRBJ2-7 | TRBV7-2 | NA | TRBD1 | CASSYQDRSYEQYF | TGTGCCAGCAGTTATCAGGACAGGAGCTACGAGCAGTACTTC